This paragraph covers one T cell receptor (beta chain) sequence. The sample belongs to a study of blood T cell repertoires in COVID-19. Study as a whole: Sample material is recorded as cDNA or gDNA derived from T cells, B-cell-depleted T cells, or PBMCs.

Under the authors' procedure: Amplification of reference gene primers provided the estimated nucleated cell counts. Profiled with immunoSEQ multiplex PCR; TCRdb holds only in-frame clones, not every one. Clone size and the V and J calls come from that table; the DNA yielded D and trimming. The sample has about 280,000 clones, around nine tenths seen once. Recruited during active infection, patients (from Seattle) were subsequently followed longitudinally. The V end was cut by 10 bases, the J end by 1 base, with 17 bases between. This CDR3 contains 14 residues. The germline gives CDR1 SEHNR, CDR2 FQNEAQ (reference sequence).

The receptor comes from a woman aged 25 to 39 with COVID-19, enrolled during active disease. The source material was peripheral blood. This sequence joins TRBV7-9 and TRBJ2-7, with D possibly matching TRBD1 (5 bases). The CDR3 region is CAIAWGRGSYEQYF. The DNA for the CDR3 is TGTGCCATCGCGTGGGGCCGTGGGTCCTACGAGCAGTACTTC.